The 14 T cell receptor beta chains below come from one sample, sequenced in a study of persistence of HIV-infected CD4 T cells. Nonspecific anti-CD3/anti-CD28 bead stimulation represents the broad CD4+ T cell repertoire. Sorting of responding CD4+ T cells relied on upregulated CD40 ligand together with CD69. The libraries were made with immunoSEQ version 4 in survey mode. Method: immunoSEQ multiplex PCR; TCRdb's copy keeps in-frame clones and lacks some. The sample has fewer than 45,000 clones, 88% seen once; the top ten hold roughly 0.45%. Their antigens are not known. The sample was CD4+ T cells sorted from PBMCs after roughly 18-hour stimulation, taken from a patient who received antiretroviral therapy. These receptors all come from an adult woman with HIV who was CMV-seropositive.

The chain uses TRBV29-1 and TRBJ1-2, with D possibly matching TRBD1 (5 bases). Looked up from germline, CDR1 is SQVTM and CDR2 is ANQGSEA. The CDR3 loop spans 16 amino acids. Trimming shortened V by 3 bases and J by 2 bases, and 19 bases separated the two germline ends. The CDR3 loop is CSVDSPREASNYGYTF. DNA of the CDR3: TGCAGCGTTGATTCCCCCAGGGAGGCTTCAAACTATGGCTACACCTTC. The variable domain in full, completed from reference TRBV29-1 and TRBJ1-2, reads SAVISQKPSRDICQRGTSLTIQCQVDSQVTMMFWYRQQPGQSLTLIATANQGSEATYESGFVIDKFPISRPNLTFSTLTVSNMSPEDSSIYLCSVDSPREASNYGYTFGSGTRLTVV.

The chain links TRBV5-1 to TRBJ2-1, with D maybe TRBD1 (5 bases). Germline V gives CDR1 SGHRS, CDR2 YFSETQ. V was shortened by 7 bases and J by 4 bases, with 18 bases between the two germline ends. The CDR3 spans 15 residues. The CDR3 sequence is CASRREGAAYNEQFF. In DNA, the CDR3 is TGCGCCAGCCGCCGTGAAGGGGCGGCTTACAATGAGCAGTTCTTC.

This chain uses TRBV5-4 with TRBJ1-2; a possible D gene is TRBD1 (5 bases). The CDR3 totals 13 residues. V was shortened by 4 bases and J by 8 bases, with 15 bases between the two germline ends. CDR1 SGHNT and CDR2 YYREEE come from the germline V gene (reference sequence). CDR3 in DNA: TGTGCCAGCAGCCCATCGGGACGACGGGGCTACACCTTC. It codes for CASSPSGRRGYTF.

J is TRBJ2-7 and V is TRBV18; 7 bases agree with TRBD1. Trimming at V came to 1 base and at J to 3 bases, leaving 6 bases not matched to a gene. CDR1 is KGHSH, CDR2 LQKENI, per germline. The CDR3 has 15 amino acids. This CDR3 reads CASSPLPGTDYEQYF. The CDR3 DNA reads as TGTGCCAGCTCACCACTCCCCGGGACAGACTACGAGCAGTACTTC.

The chain carries TRBV12-3 or TRBV12-4 and TRBJ1-1; no clear D. The CDR3 is made up of 13 amino acids. V lost 3 bases to trimming and J lost 1 base, with 6 bases between them. This chain's CDR3 is CASSFKGNTEAFF. CDR3 nucleotide sequence: TGTGCCAGCAGTTTTAAGGGGAACACTGAAGCTTTCTTT.

The CDR3 bases are TGTGCCAGCGTGTCTTCTTCGGGCTCCGAGCAGTACGTC. It specifies CASVSSSGSEQYV. V gene TRBV18 combines with J gene TRBJ2-7; unclear D gene. V was shortened by 8 bases and J by 6 bases, with 17 bases between the two germline ends. CDR1 KGHSH and CDR2 LQKENI come from the germline V gene. This CDR3 has 13 residues.

This rearrangement joins TRBV7-3 to TRBJ1-1; 7 bases match TRBD1. The CDR3 runs 13 residues. The germline gives CDR1 SGHTA, CDR2 FQGTGA. With 5 bases clipped from V and 5 bases from J, the junction kept 5 bases outside the gene matches. The CDR3 nucleotides are TGTGCCAGCAGCCAGGGGGTAGGGACTGAAGCTTTCTTT. As protein: CASSQGVGTEAFF.

V and J are TRBV9 and TRBJ2-5, with 11 bases fitting TRBD2. Germline CDR1 SGDLS, CDR2 YYNGEE. V shed 4 bases and J 8 bases; nucleotides not matched to a gene: 13. The CDR3 runs to 16 residues. CDR3: CASSPKGGTSGITQYF. The CDR3 nucleotides are TGTGCCAGCAGCCCAAAAGGGGGGACTAGCGGTATAACCCAGTACTTC.

The J gene is TRBJ1-2, the V gene TRBV2, with D unclear. CDR1 and CDR2 (germline): SNHLY, FYNNEI. The CDR3 consists of 12 residues. V dropped 4 bases and J dropped 4 bases, with 7 bases sitting between them. The CDR3 DNA reads TGTGCCAGCAGTGCGAAGGCCTATGGCTACACCTTC. This sequence encodes CASSAKAYGYTF.

This clone was detected only a few times. The chain joins TRBV19 to TRBJ1-3; D is possibly TRBD1 (6 bases). The CDR3 is made up of 15 amino acids. Germline V gene data show CDR1 as LNHDA and CDR2 as SQIVND (reference sequence). V was shortened by 5 bases and J by 1 base, with 12 bases between the two germline ends. The CDR3 coding sequence is TGTGCCAGTAGTGACCCAGGGGTTTCTGGAAACACCATATATTTT. It encodes CASSDPGVSGNTIYF.

The genes are TRBV7-2 and TRBJ1-2; the D gene is possibly TRBD1 (6 bases). This CDR3 is 13 amino acids long. Trimming took 3 bases from V and 4 from J, leaving 9 bases between them. Germline V CDR1 and CDR2: SGHTA, FQGNSA. The CDR3 region is CASSLSTGYGYTF. The CDR3 DNA sequence: TGTGCCAGCAGCTTGTCGACAGGCTATGGCTACACCTTC.

This clone was detected once. The V and J genes are TRBV7-5 and TRBJ1-5; the table's D call of TRBD1 was not tested on the DNA. TRBV7-5 is deemed a pseudogene. The CDR3 totals 17 residues. CDR3 nucleotides: TGTGTCAGAACCTACCGGGACAGGGGGAGAAGCAATCAGCCCCAGCATTTT. It encodes CVRTYRDRGRSNQPQHF.

In DNA form, the CDR3 reads TGTGCCAGTGGGGACACCTCGGGCTACACCTTC. Protein product: CASGDTSGYTF. V usage is TRBV19 and J usage is TRBJ1-2; D is perhaps TRBD1 (6 bases). CDR3 length: 11 residues. Germline V gene data show CDR1 as LNHDA and CDR2 as SQIVND (reference sequence). V lost 8 bases and J 8 bases, leaving 12 bases between the germline ends.

This clone appeared a few times. The V and J genes are TRBV2 and TRBJ1-6; D may be TRBD1 (5 bases). The CDR3 is made up of 14 amino acids. Germline assignment: CDR1 SNHLY and CDR2 FYNNEI. V was pared by 3 bases and J by 6 bases, with 9 bases between. In DNA, the CDR3 is TGTGCCAGCAGTGAGGGGCAGTTTAATTCACCCCTCCACTTT. Amino acid sequence: CASSEGQFNSPLHF.